A single T cell receptor beta chain is shown here with its context. Its specificity is unknown. Without the conserved terminal phenylalanine or tryptophan, this CDR3 likely stems from a read error. The data originate from a study of Graves' ophthalmopathy and Graves' hyperthyroidism. In the study overall: Ophthalmopathy not arising within 18 months of follow-up defined hyperthyroidism as stable.

Findings and limits, study-wide: Built on 13 signatures, a model told ophthalmopathy apart from stable hyperthyroidism with approximately 85% sensitivity and around 80% specificity. The study's model predicted ophthalmopathy progression at about 64% sensitivity and about 72% specificity. Most expanded clonotypes in thyroid above 0.001 frequency also showed up in blood.

RNA transcripts served as template for amplifying TCR beta CDR3 sequences. The authors performed first-round RT-PCR with HTBI primers and then a second-round multiplex PCR. TCRdb processed the multiplex PCR reads anew with MiXCR; each CDR3 protein has one entry. The table lists about 1.1 million distinct CDR3 sequences, approximately 35% of them singletons. After removal of 3 bases from V and 4 bases from J, the junction contained 5 bases not matched to a gene. The germline gives CDR1 SGHTA, CDR2 FQGNSA. CDR3 size: 16 residues. Source material: peripheral blood or thyroid tissue (not recorded which). The genes are TRBV7-2 and TRBJ2-5, with TRBD2 identical over 13 bases. The source of this sequence is an adult man with Graves' hyperthyroidism. CDR3: CASSFRRLAGGETQYI. The CDR3 bases are TGTGCCAGCAGCTTCCGGAGACTAGCGGGAGGAGAGACCCAGTACATC.